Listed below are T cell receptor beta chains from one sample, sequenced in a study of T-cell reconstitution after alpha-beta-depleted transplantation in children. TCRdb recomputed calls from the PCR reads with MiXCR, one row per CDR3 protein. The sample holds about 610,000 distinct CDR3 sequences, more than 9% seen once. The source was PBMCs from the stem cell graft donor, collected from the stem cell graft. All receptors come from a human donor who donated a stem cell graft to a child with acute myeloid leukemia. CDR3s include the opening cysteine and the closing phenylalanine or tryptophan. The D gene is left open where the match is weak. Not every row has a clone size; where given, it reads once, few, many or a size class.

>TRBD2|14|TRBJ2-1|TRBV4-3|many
CASSQDASGRAQFF
TGCGCCAGCAGCCAAGACGCTAGCGGGAGGGCCCAGTTCTTC
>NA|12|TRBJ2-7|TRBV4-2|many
CASSQERYEQYF
TGTGCCAGCAGCCAAGAAAGATACGAGCAGTACTTC
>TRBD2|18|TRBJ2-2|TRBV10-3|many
CAITEEFSGTLRTGELFF
TGTGCCATCACTGAAGAGTTTAGCGGGACCCTACGCACCGGGGAGCTGTTTTTT
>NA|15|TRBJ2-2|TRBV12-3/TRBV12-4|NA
CASSLRGTVSGELFF
TGTGCCAGCAGTTTGAGGGGCACGGTCTCCGGGGAGCTGTTTTTT
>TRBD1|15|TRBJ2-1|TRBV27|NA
CASSLDRGPPNEQFF
TGTGCCAGCAGTTTGGACAGGGGGCCCCCCAATGAGCAGTTCTTC
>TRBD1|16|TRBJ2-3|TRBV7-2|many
CASSPPGQSSSDTQYF
TGTGCCAGCAGCCCCCCGGGACAGTCAAGTTCAGATACGCAGTATTTT
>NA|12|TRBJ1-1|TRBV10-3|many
CAISESPSEAFF
TGTGCCATCAGTGAGTCACCCAGTGAAGCTTTCTTT
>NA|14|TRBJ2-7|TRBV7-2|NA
CASSLGARGPEQYF
TGTGCCAGCAGCTTAGGTGCGCGGGGGCCCGAGCAGTACTTC
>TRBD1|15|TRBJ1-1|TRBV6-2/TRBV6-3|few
CASSAGQATNTEAFF
TGTGCCAGCAGTGCCGGACAGGCGACGAACACTGAAGCTTTCTTT
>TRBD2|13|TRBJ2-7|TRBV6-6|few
CASRGLAGDEQYF
TGTGCCAGCAGAGGACTAGCGGGAGACGAGCAGTACTTC
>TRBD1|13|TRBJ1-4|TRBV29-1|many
CSVGQGTNEKLFF
TGCAGCGTTGGACAGGGGACTAATGAAAAACTGTTTTTT
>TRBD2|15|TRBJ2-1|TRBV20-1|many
CSARLTSGGYNEQFF
TGCAGTGCACGGCTGACTAGCGGGGGTTACAATGAGCAGTTCTTC
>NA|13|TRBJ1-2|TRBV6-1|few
CASTLRGLGGYTF
TGTGCCAGCACTCTCCGGGGACTGGGTGGCTACACCTTC
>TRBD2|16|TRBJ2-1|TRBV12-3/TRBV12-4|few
CASSLAGREPYNEQFF
TGTGCCAGCAGTTTAGCAGGGCGGGAGCCTTACAATGAGCAGTTCTTC
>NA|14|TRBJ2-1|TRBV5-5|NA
CASVAAVSDNEQFF
TGTGCCAGTGTCGCGGCGGTGAGTGATAATGAGCAGTTCTTC
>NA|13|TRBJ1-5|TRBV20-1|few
CSAGGGYSQPQHF
TGCAGTGCTGGGGGGGGGTACAGTCAGCCCCAGCATTTT
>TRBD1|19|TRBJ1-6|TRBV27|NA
CASSWRGQGASKHNSPLHF
TGTGCCAGCAGTTGGCGGGGACAGGGGGCATCGAAGCATAATTCACCCCTCCACTTT
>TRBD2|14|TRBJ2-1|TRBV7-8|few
CASKGLTSYNEQFF
TGTGCCAGCAAGGGACTAACATCCTACAATGAGCAGTTCTTC
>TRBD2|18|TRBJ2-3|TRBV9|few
CASSYRLAGGQEEDTQYF
TGTGCCAGCAGCTACCGACTAGCGGGAGGCCAGGAAGAAGATACGCAGTATTTT
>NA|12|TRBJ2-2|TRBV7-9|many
CASSQYTGELFF
TGTGCCAGCAGCCAGTACACCGGGGAGCTGTTTTTT
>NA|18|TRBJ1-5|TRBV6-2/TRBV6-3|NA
CASSPAWVGEGGNQPQHF
TGTGCCAGCAGCCCCGCCTGGGTCGGGGAGGGAGGCAATCAGCCCCAGCATTTT
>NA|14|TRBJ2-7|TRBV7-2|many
CASSSDRSGSEQYF
TGTGCCAGCAGCTCGGATAGGTCGGGGTCCGAGCAGTACTTC
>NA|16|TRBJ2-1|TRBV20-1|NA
CSAQGGRTTKGNEQFF
TGCAGTGCCCAGGGGGGCCGGACCACGAAAGGCAATGAGCAGTTCTTC
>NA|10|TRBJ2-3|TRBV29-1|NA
CTKPEDTQYF
TGCACCAAACCGGAGGATACGCAGTATTTT
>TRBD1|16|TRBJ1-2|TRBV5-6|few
CASSLLGTGANYGYTF
TGTGCCAGCAGCTTACTTGGGACAGGGGCTAACTATGGCTACACCTTC
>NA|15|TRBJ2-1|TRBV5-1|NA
CASSLVQALYNEQFF
TGCGCCAGCAGCTTGGTTCAGGCCCTCTACAATGAGCAGTTCTTC
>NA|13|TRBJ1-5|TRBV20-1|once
CSVRWGGNQPQHF
TGCAGTGTCAGGTGGGGGGGCAATCAGCCCCAGCATTTT
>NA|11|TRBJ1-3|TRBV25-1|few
CASSEVNTIYF
TGTGCCAGCAGTGAAGTAAACACCATATATTTT
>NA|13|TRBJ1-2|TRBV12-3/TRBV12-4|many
CASGEDGNYGYTF
TGTGCCAGCGGTGAGGACGGCAACTATGGCTACACCTTC
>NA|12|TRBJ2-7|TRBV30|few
CAWRIQSYEQYF
TGTGCCTGGAGGATTCAATCCTACGAGCAGTACTTC
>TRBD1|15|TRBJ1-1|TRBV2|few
CASTLSRGQTTEAFF
TGTGCCAGCACCTTAAGCAGGGGGCAGACCACTGAAGCTTTCTTT
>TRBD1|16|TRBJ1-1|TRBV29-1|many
CSVPRTGGAGNTEAFF
TGCAGCGTGCCTAGGACAGGGGGCGCAGGGAACACTGAAGCTTTCTTT
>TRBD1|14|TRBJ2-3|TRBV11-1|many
CASSYRQGTDTQYF
TGTGCCAGCAGCTACCGACAGGGAACAGATACGCAGTATTTT
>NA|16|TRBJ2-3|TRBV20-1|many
CSARGPQTGHTDTQYF
TGCAGTGCTAGAGGCCCCCAGACAGGCCACACAGATACGCAGTATTTT
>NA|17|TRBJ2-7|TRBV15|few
CATSRDQGIGPSYEQYF
TGTGCCACCAGCAGAGATCAGGGTATTGGACCCAGCTACGAGCAGTACTTC
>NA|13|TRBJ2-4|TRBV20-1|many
CSASMPAKNIQYF
TGCAGTGCTTCTATGCCAGCCAAAAACATTCAGTACTTC
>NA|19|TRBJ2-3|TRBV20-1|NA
CSARDLTISGLLTTDTQYF
TGCAGTGCTAGAGATCTGACTATTTCCGGACTTTTGACCACAGATACGCAGTATTTT
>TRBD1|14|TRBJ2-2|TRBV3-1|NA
CASRLTGVHGELFF
TGTGCCAGCAGACTGACAGGGGTTCACGGGGAGCTGTTTTTT
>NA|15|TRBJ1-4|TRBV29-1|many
CSVRPTGGTNEKLFF
TGCAGCGTTCGCCCCACGGGGGGGACTAATGAAAAACTGTTTTTT
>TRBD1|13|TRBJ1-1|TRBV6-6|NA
CASSYQGTVEAFF
TGTGCCAGCAGTTACCAGGGGACAGTCGAAGCTTTCTTT
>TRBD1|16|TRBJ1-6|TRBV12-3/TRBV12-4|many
CASSPPADRGNSPLHF
TGTGCCAGCAGTCCGCCGGCGGACAGGGGTAATTCACCCCTCCACTTT
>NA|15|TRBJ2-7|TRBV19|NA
CASSGQSGTGYEQYF
TGTGCCAGTAGTGGACAGAGCGGGACAGGCTACGAGCAGTACTTC
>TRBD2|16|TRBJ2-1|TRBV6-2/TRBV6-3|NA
CASSSEGLASYNEQFF
TGTGCCAGCAGTTCCGAGGGACTAGCTTCCTACAATGAGCAGTTCTTC
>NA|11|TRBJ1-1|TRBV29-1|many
CSVRTVGEAFF
TGCAGCGTTCGGACGGTCGGTGAAGCTTTCTTT
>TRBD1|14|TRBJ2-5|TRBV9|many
CASSVEGTEETQYF
TGTGCCAGCAGCGTAGAGGGGACAGAAGAGACCCAGTACTTC
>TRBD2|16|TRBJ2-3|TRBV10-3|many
CAIRGPRERGPDTQYF
TGTGCCATCAGGGGACCGAGGGAGCGGGGGCCAGATACGCAGTATTTT
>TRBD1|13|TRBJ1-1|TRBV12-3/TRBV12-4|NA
CASQDRVETEAFF
TGTGCCAGCCAGGACAGGGTTGAGACTGAAGCTTTCTTT